This TCR beta chain was recovered during a study of blood T cell repertoires in COVID-19. Study at large: Nucleic acid was either cDNA or gDNA, and it came from T cells, B-cell-depleted T cells, or PBMCs.

Clones were read by immunoSEQ multiplex PCR, and TCRdb kept only the in-frame ones, dropping some. The repertoire consists of around 270,000 clones, with 85% to 90% occurring once and the leading ten covering roughly 4.9%. The CDR3 length is 15 residues. J lost 10 bases, V lost 8 bases, and 9 bases had no gene match. The V gene's germline CDR1 is LNHDA and CDR2 SQIVND (reference sequence). Sequenced input: peripheral blood. This sequence joins TRBV19 and TRBJ2-1; 15 nucleotides line up with TRBD2. The sequence was obtained from a woman aged 60-75 years with COVID-19, enrolled during active disease. CDR3 region: CASSGGTSGRSEQFF. In nucleotides, the CDR3 is TGTGCCAGTTCGGGGGGGACTAGCGGGAGGTCCGAGCAGTTCTTC.